The next 8 T cell receptor beta chains were all read from a single sample in a study of shared clonotypes between healthy human individuals. The naive CD8 fraction comprised CD45RO-negative cells positively selected for CCR7 and excluded terminally differentiated effector memory CD45RA+ cells. The data were produced by immunoSEQ multiplex PCR, yet TCRdb's version contains in-frame clones alone and is incomplete. The sample lists around 650,000 clones; around 96% were seen once. Sequenced: naive CD8+ T cells sorted from blood. The receptors come from a woman aged 30 to 39 in good health.

The chain couples TRBV7-7 to TRBJ2-7; D is unresolved. Germline CDR1 and CDR2: SSHAT and FNYEAQ (reference sequence). Trimming pared 1 base from V and 1 base from J, leaving 8 bases between. The length of the CDR3 is 14 residues. CDR3 loop: CASSLGVGSYEQYF. CDR3 coding DNA: TGTGCCAGCAGCTTAGGGGTAGGGTCCTACGAGCAGTACTTC.

This chain uses TRBV28 with TRBJ1-1; 8 bases fit TRBD1. CDR1 and CDR2 from the germline V gene are MDHEN and SYDVKM. Trimming at V came to 6 bases and at J to 1 base, leaving 7 bases not matched to a gene. The CDR3 runs to 15 residues. The CDR3 here is CASSPPGTGNTEAFF. In nucleotides, the CDR3 is TGTGCCAGCAGCCCCCCGGGGACAGGGAACACTGAAGCTTTCTTT.

CDR3 in DNA: TGTGCCAGCAGTTTTACCGAGGGAGACTATGGCTACACCTTC. This codes for CASSFTEGDYGYTF. The gene calls are TRBV6-5 and TRBJ1-2, with D uncertain. The CDR3 runs to 14 residues. Germline V gene data show CDR1 as MNHEY and CDR2 as SVGAGI. V lost 4 bases and J lost 3, with 12 bases in between.

The gene calls are TRBV27 and TRBJ2-2; 7 nucleotides align to TRBD1. Germline-derived CDR1 and CDR2 are MNHEY and SMNVEV (reference sequence). The CDR3 consists of 15 residues. With 5 bases clipped from V and 4 bases from J, the junction kept 7 bases outside the gene matches. The CDR3 is CASSAGTAFTGELFF. The CDR3 DNA sequence: TGTGCCAGCAGTGCAGGGACAGCTTTCACCGGGGAGCTGTTTTTT.

This chain joins TRBV5-5 and TRBJ2-7; D unclear. V was pared by 1 base and J by 3 bases, with 5 bases between. The CDR3 has 12 residues. Per the germline V gene, CDR1 is SGHKS and CDR2 is YYEKEE (reference sequence). In DNA form, the CDR3 reads TGTGCCAGCAGCTTGTACGACTACGAGCAGTACTTC. Its protein is CASSLYDYEQYF.

The CDR3: CASSAGGYEQYF. DNA for the CDR3: TGTGCCAGCAGTGCAGGGGGCTACGAGCAGTACTTC. This rearrangement joins TRBV6-1 to TRBJ2-7, with TRBD1 identical over 7 bases. The CDR3 is 12 amino acids. Germline loops: CDR1 MNHNS, CDR2 SASEGT. V was clipped by 4 bases and J by 3 bases; unmatched bases: 0.

The chain combines TRBV19 with TRBJ2-7, with D hard to call. Trimming pared 3 bases from V and 3 bases from J, leaving 9 bases between. CDR3 size: 13 residues. Germline V gene lookup returns CDR1 LNHDA and CDR2 SQIVND (reference sequence). The DNA for the CDR3 is TGTGCCAGTAGTATGGCACGGAACTACGAGCAGTACTTC. It codes for CASSMARNYEQYF.

The table lists this clone with a count of one. J is TRBJ2-1 and V is TRBV10-2; 8 bases are shared with TRBD2. V trimming: 6 bases; J trimming: 1 base; junction bases outside the gene matches: 2. Germline assignment: CDR1 WSHSY and CDR2 SAAADI. The CDR3 is 14 amino acids. CDR3 nucleotide sequence: TGCGCCAGCAGCGGGAGGGGATCCTACAATGAGCAGTTCTTC. Translation: CASSGRGSYNEQFF.